This record covers a single T cell receptor (beta chain). Its antigen is unknown. The CDR3 has 12 amino acids. Germline-derived CDR1 and CDR2 are SQVTM and ANQGSEA. V shed 7 bases and J 7 bases; nucleotides not matched to a gene: 7. The data stem from a study of T cell repertoires and HLA-DP antigens. Study background: Versus self, one alloantigen differed at one groove amino acid, the other at about 9.

Study-wide results and limits: Previously undetected clones averaged approximately 34% and 48% against the two alleles respectively.

Assay: immunoSEQ multiplex PCR; the TCRdb copy retains only in-frame clones and omits some. The sample holds almost 90,000 clones, about nine tenths seen once. The chain links TRBV29-1 to TRBJ1-2; 9 nucleotides agree with TRBD1. The sample taken for sequencing was CD4+ T cells from PBMCs. This clonotype originated in a man aged 50-60 years in good health and CMV-seronegative. CDR3 sequence (DNA): TGCAGCGCCCAAACAGGGGGCGGTGGCTACACCTTC. Its translation is CSAQTGGGGYTF. Complete variable domain (other parts from reference TRBV29-1 and TRBJ1-2): SAVISQKPSRDICQRGTSLTIQCQVDSQVTMMFWYRQQPGQSLTLIATANQGSEATYESGFVIDKFPISRPNLTFSTLTVSNMSPEDSSIYLCSAQTGGGGYTFGSGTRLTVV.